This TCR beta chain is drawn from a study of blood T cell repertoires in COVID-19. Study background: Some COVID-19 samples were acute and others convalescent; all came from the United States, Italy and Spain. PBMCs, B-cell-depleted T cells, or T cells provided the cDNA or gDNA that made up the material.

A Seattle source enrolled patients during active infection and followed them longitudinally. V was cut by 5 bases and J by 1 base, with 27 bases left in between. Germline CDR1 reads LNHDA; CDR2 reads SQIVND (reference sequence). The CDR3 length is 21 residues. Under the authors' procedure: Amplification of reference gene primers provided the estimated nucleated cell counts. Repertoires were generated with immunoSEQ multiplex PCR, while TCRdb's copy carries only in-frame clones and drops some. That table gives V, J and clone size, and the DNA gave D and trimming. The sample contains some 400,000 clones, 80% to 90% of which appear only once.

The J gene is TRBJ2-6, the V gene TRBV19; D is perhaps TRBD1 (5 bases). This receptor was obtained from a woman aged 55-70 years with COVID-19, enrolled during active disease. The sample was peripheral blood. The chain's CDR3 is CASSSLGALNLLSSGANVLTF. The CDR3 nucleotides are TGTGCCAGTAGTTCCCTAGGGGCTTTAAATCTCCTTAGTTCTGGGGCCAACGTCCTGACTTTC.